The rows below give T cell receptor beta chains drawn from one sample of a study of cytomegalovirus exposure and HLA in healthy donors. Repertoires were generated with immunoSEQ multiplex PCR, while TCRdb's copy carries only in-frame clones and drops some. This sample has about 96,000 clones; about three quarters occur once, and the top ten carry about 7%. Sequencing was done on a sample of PBMCs. These receptors originate from a man between 45 and 60 years old in good health and CMV-seropositive. Each CDR3 is given with its conserved first and last residue. The D gene is left open where the match is weak. Size values are once, few and many counts, or a class for expanded clones, and some rows have none.

j_call v_call clone_size d_call cdr3_nt cdr3_aa
TRBJ1-3 TRBV25-1 - - TGTGCCAGCAGTGTTTATAACACCATATATTTT CASSVYNTIYF
TRBJ1-1 TRBV5-6 few - TGTGCCAGCAGCTCCCCCGACATATTGAACACTGAAGCTTTCTTT CASSSPDILNTEAFF
TRBJ1-1 TRBV5-5 - - TGTGCCAGCAGCTTGGGTACGAGGGCGAAGAACACTGAAGCTTTCTTT CASSLGTRAKNTEAFF
TRBJ2-1 TRBV18 - TRBD1 TGTGCCAGCTCACCAGGGACAGGGAGGAATGAGCAGTTCTTC CASSPGTGRNEQFF
TRBJ2-7 TRBV28 many TRBD2 TGTGCCAGCAGAACGCCGGCCGGGGGGGCCTACGAGCAGTACTTC CASRTPAGGAYEQYF
TRBJ1-2 TRBV7-9 - - TGTGCCAGCAGGAAAACAGACAGACCCTATGGCTACACCTTC CASRKTDRPYGYTF
TRBJ1-2 TRBV6-4 - - TGTGCCAGCAGTGACACCGCAGGGGCGCGGGGCTACACCTTC CASSDTAGARGYTF
TRBJ1-1 TRBV4-3 - - TGCGCCAGCAGCCGCTCACAGGGAATAGACACTGAAGCTTTCTTT CASSRSQGIDTEAFF
TRBJ2-3 TRBV10-1 - - TGCGCCAGCAGTGACAGACTCACAGATACGCAGTATTTT CASSDRLTDTQYF
TRBJ1-3 TRBV5-1 - - TGCGCCAGCAGACCCACCCCGGTAGAAGGAAACACCATATATTTT CASRPTPVEGNTIYF
TRBJ2-5 TRBV10-3 - TRBD2 TGTGCCATCAGTGAGTCGGGAGGGGAGGAGACCCAGTACTTC CAISESGGEETQYF
TRBJ1-5 TRBV6-5 - - TGTGCCAGCAGTTACTCGGCATATAGCAATCAGCCCCAGCATTTT CASSYSAYSNQPQHF
TRBJ1-6 TRBV5-1 - TRBD1 TGCGCCAGCAGCTACGAGACAGGGGATAATTCACCCCTCCACTTT CASSYETGDNSPLHF
TRBJ2-1 TRBV6-1 - TRBD1 TGTGCCAGCAGTAGGGACAGGGGGAGGGATGAGCAGTTCTTC CASSRDRGRDEQFF
TRBJ1-4 TRBV5-6 - TRBD1 TGTGCCAGCAGCTCATTACAGGGGGTCGCGACTAATGAAAAACTGTTTTTT CASSSLQGVATNEKLFF
TRBJ1-5 TRBV6-5 - - TGTGCCAGCAGTTACGGGGGGTCCAATCAGCCCCAGCATTTT CASSYGGSNQPQHF
TRBJ1-2 TRBV4-3 - - TGCGCCAGCAGCCAAGCGCCGGGACTCAACTATGGCTACACCTTC CASSQAPGLNYGYTF
TRBJ2-4 TRBV5-4 - - TGTGCCAGCAGCCTCGCCACGGAGCCTATTCAGTACTTC CASSLATEPIQYF
TRBJ1-5 TRBV9 - TRBD1 TGTGCCAGCAGTTTCACAGGGGCCGGGCAGCCCCAGAATTTT CASSFTGAGQPQNF
TRBJ2-1 TRBV18 once TRBD2 TGTGCCAGCTCAGAACGTACCTGGGGGAGGGGTAACAATGAGCAGTTCTTC CASSERTWGRGNNEQFF
TRBJ2-1 TRBV7-6 - TRBD2 TGTGCCAGCGGCGGGGGGCGGAACCGGAACAATGAGCAGTTCTTC CASGGGRNRNNEQFF
TRBJ2-7 TRBV4-1 - TRBD1 TGCGCCAGCAGCTCTAGATTTACAGGGGGTAAAATCTACGAGCAGTACTTC CASSSRFTGGKIYEQYF
TRBJ2-1 TRBV14 - TRBD2 TGTGCCAGCAGCCAAGTTGCGGGGGGCTACAATGAGCAGTTCTTC CASSQVAGGYNEQFF
TRBJ2-1 TRBV4-2 - TRBD1 TGTGCCAGCAGCCAACTAGGGGGCGTTGACTACAATGAGCAGTTCTTC CASSQLGGVDYNEQFF
TRBJ2-3 TRBV30 few TRBD1 TGTGCCTGGAGTCCCACCGGGACAGGGCCTACAGATACGCAGTATTTT CAWSPTGTGPTDTQYF
TRBJ2-7 TRBV5-5 - - TGTGCCAGCAGCCCGGTGGGTGGAGACTCCTACGAGCAGTACTTC CASSPVGGDSYEQYF
TRBJ1-2 TRBV19 - TRBD1 TGTGCCAGTAGTGCACAGGGGTTTGGCTATGGCTACACCTTC CASSAQGFGYGYTF
TRBJ2-4 TRBV19 - - TGTGCCAGTAGTATAGTGGCGACCAGCTTAGCCTTTAACATTCAGTACTTC CASSIVATSLAFNIQYF
TRBJ2-7 TRBV30 once - TGTGCCACTCGCTCAGGACAAGGTAACTACGAGCAGTACTTC CATRSGQGNYEQYF
TRBJ2-7 TRBV11-1 once - TGTGCCAGCAGCTTCTACCGAGAACCGGCCTACGAGCAGTACTTC CASSFYREPAYEQYF
TRBJ2-5 TRBV29-1 - - TGCAGCGCCGAAGGGGGGGCCGGAGAGACCCAGTACTTC CSAEGGAGETQYF
TRBJ2-7 TRBV4-3 - - TGCGCCAGCAGCCTGGGTAGGGGCAGACCGGGCGAGCAGTACTTC CASSLGRGRPGEQYF
TRBJ1-3 TRBV16 few TRBD1 TGTGCCAGCAGCCTAAACTACGGGACAGTATCTGGAAACACCATATATTTT CASSLNYGTVSGNTIYF
TRBJ2-7 TRBV2 - TRBD2 TGTGCCAGCAGGGTGTTCGGACTAGCGGGGGACGAGCAGTACTTC CASRVFGLAGDEQYF
TRBJ1-1 TRBV19 - - TGTGCCAGTAGTATTCTGGGGGGGGAGGTGTCTGCGAACGCTGAAGCTTTCTTT CASSILGGEVSANAEAFF
TRBJ2-3 TRBV29-1 - - TGCAGCGCACCACAGGGAAGAGCTCAAAGCACAGATACGCAGTATTTT CSAPQGRAQSTDTQYF
TRBJ1-2 TRBV6-1 - TRBD1 TGTGCCAGCAGTGGACAGGGGGCGGACTATGGCTACACCTTC CASSGQGADYGYTF
TRBJ1-2 TRBV7-8 - TRBD1 TGTGCCAGCAGCACCAAGACAGGGAAAGATGGCTACACCTTC CASSTKTGKDGYTF
TRBJ2-3 TRBV14 - TRBD2 TGTGCCAGCAGCCAACGCTCTGGGAGGGCTCCCCCGGATACGCAGTATTTT CASSQRSGRAPPDTQYF
TRBJ2-7 TRBV7-3 - TRBD2 TGTGCCAGCAGCTTAACAGCTAGCGGGACCTACGAGCAGTACTTC CASSLTASGTYEQYF
TRBJ1-2 TRBV7-8 once - TGTGCCAGCAGCTTAGCTGATGGCAGAGCGGGCTACACCTTC CASSLADGRAGYTF
TRBJ1-2 TRBV27 - TRBD1 TGTGCCAGCAGTTTAACGGTTACAGGGGCATTAGGTGGCTACACCTTC CASSLTVTGALGGYTF
TRBJ2-7 TRBV7-3 - TRBD2 TGTGCCAGCAGCTTAAGTAGCGGGTACTCCTACGAGCAGTACTTC CASSLSSGYSYEQYF
TRBJ1-2 TRBV29-1 - - TGCAGCGTTGTCCGAGGAACCTATGGCTACACCTTC CSVVRGTYGYTF